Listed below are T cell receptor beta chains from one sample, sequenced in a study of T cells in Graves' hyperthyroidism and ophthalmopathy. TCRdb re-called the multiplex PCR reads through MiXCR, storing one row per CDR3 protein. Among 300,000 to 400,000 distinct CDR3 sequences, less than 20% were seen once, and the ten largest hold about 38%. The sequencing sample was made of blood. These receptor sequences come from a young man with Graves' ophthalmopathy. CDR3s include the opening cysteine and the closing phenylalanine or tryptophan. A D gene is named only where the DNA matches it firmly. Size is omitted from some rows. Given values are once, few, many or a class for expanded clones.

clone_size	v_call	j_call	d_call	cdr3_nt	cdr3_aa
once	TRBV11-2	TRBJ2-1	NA	TGTGCCAGCAGCCACGGCGGTGAGACCCCCTACAATGAGCAGTTCTTC	CASSHGGETPYNEQFF
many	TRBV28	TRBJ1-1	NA	TGTGCCAGCAGTTTCCCCGGCCGAAACGCTGAAGCTTTCTTT	CASSFPGRNAEAFF
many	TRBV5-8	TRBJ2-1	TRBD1	TGTGCCAGCAGCCGACAGGGAGAGCAGTTCTTC	CASSRQGEQFF
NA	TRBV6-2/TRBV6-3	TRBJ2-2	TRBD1	TGTGCCGGAAGGACAGGGGGAGACACCGGGGAGCTGTTTTTT	CAGRTGGDTGELFF
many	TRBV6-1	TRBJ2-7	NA	TGTGCCAGCAGTGAATGGGGACGGGTCCTTGAGCAGTACTTC	CASSEWGRVLEQYF
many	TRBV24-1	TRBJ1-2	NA	TGTGCCACCAGTGATTTTGCCCGAGGAGGCTACACCTTC	CATSDFARGGYTF
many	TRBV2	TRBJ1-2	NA	TGTGCCAGCAGCCAGACAGACCGGATCTATGGCTACACCTTC	CASSQTDRIYGYTF
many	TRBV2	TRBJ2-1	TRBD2	TGTGCTAGCCTTTTGCGGACTAGCGGGGGGGAGCAGTTCTTC	CASLLRTSGGEQFF
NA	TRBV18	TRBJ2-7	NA	TGTGCCAGCTCACCACGGGGGGAATCCGGGAGCGAGCAGTACTTC	CASSPRGESGSEQYF
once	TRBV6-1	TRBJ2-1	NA	TGTGCCAGCAATCGAAGAGGGCCCAATGAGCAGTTCTTC	CASNRRGPNEQFF
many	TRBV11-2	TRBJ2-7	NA	TGTGCCAGCAGCTCGTTAGGCTCCTACGAGCAGTACTTC	CASSSLGSYEQYF
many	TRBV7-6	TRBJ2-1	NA	TGTGCCAGCAGCTTAGCCGGGAAAGAGCAGTTCTTC	CASSLAGKEQFF
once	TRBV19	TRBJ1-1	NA	TGTGCCAGTAGCTCTGACACTTATGGTGAAGCTTTCTTT	CASSSDTYGEAFF
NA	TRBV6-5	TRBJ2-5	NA	TGTGCCAGCAGTTACTCCACGGGGAGGCAAGAGACCCAGTACTTC	CASSYSTGRQETQYF
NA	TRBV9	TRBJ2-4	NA	TGTGCCAGCAGCGTAGGAGGAGGAGACGGAAGCATTCAGTACTTC	CASSVGGGDGSIQYF
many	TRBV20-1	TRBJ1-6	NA	TGCAGTGCTAGAGACTCCAGTATCCTAAATTCACCCCTCCACTTT	CSARDSSILNSPLHF
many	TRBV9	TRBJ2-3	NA	TGTGCCAGCAGCGTAGTACCCCAAAACACAGATACGCAGTATTTT	CASSVVPQNTDTQYF
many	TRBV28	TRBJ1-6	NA	TGTGCCAGCATACGGGGATCCTCAAGCTCCTATAATTCACCCCTCCACTTT	CASIRGSSSSYNSPLHF
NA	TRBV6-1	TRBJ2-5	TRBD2	TGTGCCAGCAGTGAACTAGCGGGACCCGAAGGCGGGGAGACCCAGTACTTC	CASSELAGPEGGETQYF
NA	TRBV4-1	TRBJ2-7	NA	TGCGCCAGCAGCGTCGGACAGTTCTCCAACGAGCAGTACTTC	CASSVGQFSNEQYF
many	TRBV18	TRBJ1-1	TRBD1	TGTGCCAGCTCACCATTACTTACAGGGGTGAACACTGAAGCTTTCTTT	CASSPLLTGVNTEAFF
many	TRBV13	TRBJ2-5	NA	TGTGCCAGCAGCCCGGGCCGACAGGCGTTAGAGACCCAGTACTTC	CASSPGRQALETQYF
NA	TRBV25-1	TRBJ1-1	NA	TGTGCCAGCATCTCCATAGAGGTTGTGGCTTTCTTT	CASISIEVVAFF
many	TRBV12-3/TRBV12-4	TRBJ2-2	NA	TGTGCCAGCAGTTTCGCCGGGGAGCTGTTTTTT	CASSFAGELFF
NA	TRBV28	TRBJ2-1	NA	TGTGCCAGCAGGACCTCGGGGCTGGGAAACAATGAGCAGTTCTTC	CASRTSGLGNNEQFF
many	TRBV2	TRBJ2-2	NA	TGTGCCAGCAGTGAAGTGACAGGATTCGGGGAGCTGTTTTTT	CASSEVTGFGELFF
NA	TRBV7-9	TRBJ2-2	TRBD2	TGTGCCAGCAGCTCCAGACAATCGGGCCTAGCGGGGGGGAACACCGGGGAGCTGTTTTTT	CASSSRQSGLAGGNTGELFF
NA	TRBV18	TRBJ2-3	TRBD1	TGTGCCAGCTCACCACCCGGGACAGGGGCCGTAGATACGCAGTATTTT	CASSPPGTGAVDTQYF
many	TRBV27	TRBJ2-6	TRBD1	TGTGCCAGCAGTCCCACCGCCGGGACAGGAACTGGGGCCAACGTCCTGACTTTC	CASSPTAGTGTGANVLTF
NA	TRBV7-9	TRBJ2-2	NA	TGTGCCAGCAACTCGGGGGGGGAGCTGTTTTTT	CASNSGGELFF
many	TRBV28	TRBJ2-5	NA	TGTGCCAGTTCCCCGGAGGGGTACCAAGAGACCCAGTACTTC	CASSPEGYQETQYF
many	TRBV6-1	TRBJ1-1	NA	TGTGCCAGCAGTCCAGTAGTCCAGAACACTGAAGCTTTCTTT	CASSPVVQNTEAFF
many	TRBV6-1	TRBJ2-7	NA	TGTGCCAGCAGTCTACAGGTTTCTTCTTTCAACGAGCAGTACTTC	CASSLQVSSFNEQYF
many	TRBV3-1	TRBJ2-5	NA	TGTGCCAGCAGCCATCCTTTAGGAGAGACCCAGTACTTC	CASSHPLGETQYF
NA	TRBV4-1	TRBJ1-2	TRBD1	TGCGCCAGCAGCCTCCAAAGTGGGGACAGCTATGGCTACACCTTC	CASSLQSGDSYGYTF
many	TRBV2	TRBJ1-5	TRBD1	TGTGCCAGCGGACAGGATCGGAATAGCAATCAGCCCCAGCATTTT	CASGQDRNSNQPQHF
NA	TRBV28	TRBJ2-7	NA	TGTGCCAGCAGTTTGAGTGAGAGTGGGCAGTGGAGTTTCTACGAGCAGTACTTC	CASSLSESGQWSFYEQYF
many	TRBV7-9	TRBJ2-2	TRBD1	TGTGCCAGCAGCTCGACAGGGCGGCTGTTTTTT	CASSSTGRLFF
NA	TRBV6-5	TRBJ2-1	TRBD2	TGTGCCAGCAGTGACTCTAGCGGGGGGGCCGGCGAGCAGTTCTTC	CASSDSSGGAGEQFF
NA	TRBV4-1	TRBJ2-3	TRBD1	TGCGCCAGCAGCCAACTCGGACAGGAACCGCAGTATTTT	CASSQLGQEPQYF
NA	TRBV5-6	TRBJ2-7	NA	TGTGCCAGCAGTCGAAATTCCGGGAGAATGGGCGAGCAGTACTTC	CASSRNSGRMGEQYF
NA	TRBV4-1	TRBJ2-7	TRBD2	TGCGCCAGCAGCCACCCGGGGGAGGGATACGAGCAGTACTTC	CASSHPGEGYEQYF
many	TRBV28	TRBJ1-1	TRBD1	TGTGCCAGCAGGGGCGGGACAGACATGAACACTGAAGCTTTCTTT	CASRGGTDMNTEAFF
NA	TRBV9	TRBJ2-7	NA	TGTGCCAGCAGCCCCCGGACGGAATCCTACGAGCAGTACTTC	CASSPRTESYEQYF
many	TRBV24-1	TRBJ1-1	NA	TGTGCCACCACGGACGGGAACACTGAAGCTTTCTTT	CATTDGNTEAFF
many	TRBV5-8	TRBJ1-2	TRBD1	TGTGCCAGCAGATTTCGGACAGGGTCTGGCTACACCTTC	CASRFRTGSGYTF
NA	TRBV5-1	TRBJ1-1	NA	TGCGCCAGCAGCTTGAAGGGGGACTTCACTGAAGCTTTCTTT	CASSLKGDFTEAFF
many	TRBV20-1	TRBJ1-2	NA	TGCAGTGCTAGTGACGCGGGCTACACCTTC	CSASDAGYTF
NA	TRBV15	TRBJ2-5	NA	TGTGCCACCAGCAGAGCCCACGAAGCGACCCAGTACTTC	CATSRAHEATQYF
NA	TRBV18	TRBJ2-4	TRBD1	TGTGCCAGCTCAAGGACAGGCAAAAACATTCAGTACTTC	CASSRTGKNIQYF
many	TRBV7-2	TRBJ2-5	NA	TGTGCCAGCAGCTTAGGAGTCTTGGCGGGGGCGGGGGAGACCCAGTACTTC	CASSLGVLAGAGETQYF
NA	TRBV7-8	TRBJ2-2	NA	TGTGCCAGCAGCCCAAGGGACCTTAACACCGGGGAGCTGTTTTTT	CASSPRDLNTGELFF
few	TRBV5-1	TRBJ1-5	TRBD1	TGCGCCAGCAGCTTGGGGGGACAGAGCAATCAGCCCCAGCATTTT	CASSLGGQSNQPQHF
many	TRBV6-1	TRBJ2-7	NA	TGTGCCAGCAGTGGCGGGACAGCCACCTACGAGCAGTACTTC	CASSGGTATYEQYF
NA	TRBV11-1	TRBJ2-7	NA	TGTGCCAGCAGCTCCCCGGGCTTGAGGAGCTCCTACGAGCAGTACTTC	CASSSPGLRSSYEQYF